What follows are 30 T cell receptor beta chains derived from one specimen sequenced in a study of blood T cell repertoires in COVID-19. The table came from immunoSEQ multiplex PCR; TCRdb's copy has only in-frame clones and leaves some out. The sample lists about 120,000 clones, about three quarters occurring once. The specimen sequenced was peripheral blood. The receptors stem from a human donor with acute or convalescent COVID-19. The donor label of this sample is uncertain.

This chain uses TRBV12-3 or TRBV12-4 with TRBJ2-1, with 8 nucleotides matching TRBD2. V lost 3 bases and J lost 13; bases outside the gene matches: 2. The CDR3 runs to 11 residues. Here the CDR3 DNA reads TGTGCCAGCAGTTTTGGACTAGCTCAGTTCTTC. This gives the protein CASSFGLAQFF.

The chain combines TRBV30 with TRBJ2-1; D possibly corresponds to TRBD2 (7 bases). This CDR3 comprises 15 residues. The V gene lost 2 bases and the J gene lost 6 bases, with 17 bases spanning the gap. CDR1 is GTSNPN and CDR2 is SVGIG in the germline V gene (reference sequence). The CDR3 sequence: CAWSQGGGDPNEQFF. Written as DNA, the CDR3 is TGTGCCTGGAGTCAAGGGGGGGGCGATCCCAATGAGCAGTTCTTC.

The chain combines TRBV5-1 with TRBJ2-7; 12 nucleotides line up with TRBD2. Looked up from germline, CDR1 is SGHRS and CDR2 is YFSETQ. With 4 bases clipped from V and 1 base from J, the junction kept 24 bases outside the gene matches. CDR3 length: 22 residues. The CDR3 nucleotides read TGCGCCAGCAGCCCCCTAGAGCAGACAGCCTCGGGACTAGCGGGCGTATCCTACGAGCAGTACGTC. Translated, it gives CASSPLEQTASGLAGVSYEQYV.

This clone has only a few counts. This sequence joins TRBV19 and TRBJ1-2; 8 nucleotides align to TRBD1. There are 18 residues in the CDR3. The V gene end was trimmed by 6 bases and the J gene end by 4 bases; junction bases not matched to a gene: 19. Germline CDR1 and CDR2: LNHDA and SQIVND (reference sequence). CDR3 DNA sequence: TGTGCCAGTAGACCATTGGCGGCCCGGGACAGGTCACTCTATGGCTACACCTTC. This encodes CASRPLAARDRSLYGYTF.

The V call is TRBV9, the J call TRBJ1-6; 9 nucleotides line up with TRBD1. The V gene's germline CDR1 is SGDLS and CDR2 YYNGEE. V dropped 4 bases and J dropped 10; count of bases not matched to a gene: 9. The CDR3 consists of 15 residues. Here the CDR3 DNA reads TGTGCCAGCAGCTCCAGCAACAGGGGGCAATCACCCCTCCACTTT. It yields the protein CASSSSNRGQSPLHF. The whole variable domain, filled in from reference TRBV9 and TRBJ1-6, reads DSGVTQTPKHLITATGQRVTLRCSPRSGDLSVYWYQQSLDQGLQFLIQYYNGEERAKGNILERFSAQQFPDLHSELNLSSLELGDSALYFCASSSSNRGQSPLHFGNGTRLTVT.

The CDR3: CASSLREASPLHF. CDR3 sequence (DNA): TGTGCCAGCAGCTTAAGGGAGGCTTCACCCCTCCACTTT. This rearrangement joins TRBV11-2 to TRBJ1-6; unclear D gene. This CDR3 is 13 amino acids long. The V and J ends lost 2 bases and 9 bases respectively, with 8 bases between them. Germline V CDR1 and CDR2: SGHAT, FQNNGV.

The chain links TRBV18 to TRBJ1-6, with 9 nucleotides matching TRBD1. This CDR3 comprises 15 residues. Germline CDR1 KGHSH, CDR2 LQKENI. V was clipped by 3 bases and J by 10 bases; unmatched bases: 7. CDR3 region: CASSPGTGKTSPLHF. The CDR3 coding sequence is TGTGCCAGCTCACCCGGGACAGGGAAAACGTCACCCCTCCACTTT.

The CDR3 sequence is CASSLGDRAGETQYF. The CDR3 nucleotides read TGCGCCAGCAGCTTGGGGGACAGGGCGGGCGAGACCCAGTACTTC. V is TRBV5-1 and J is TRBJ2-5; 9 bases are a match to TRBD1. Germline V gene sequence: CDR1 SGHRS, CDR2 YFSETQ. This CDR3 region has 15 residues. Trimming removed 0 bases from V and 5 bases from J; junction bases left unmatched: 5. Complete variable domain (other parts from reference TRBV5-1 and TRBJ2-5): KAGVTQTPRYLIKTRGQQVTLSCSPISGHRSVSWYQQTPGQGLQFLFEYFSETQRNKGNFPGRFSGRQFSNSRSEMNVSTLELGDSALYLCASSLGDRAGETQYFGPGTRLLVL.

This clone was observed a handful of times. The rearrangement links TRBV7-2 to TRBJ1-1; maybe TRBD1 (6 bases). From germline, CDR1 is SGHTA and CDR2 FQGNSA. The CDR3 spans 19 residues. Trimming took 5 bases from V and 2 from J, leaving 27 bases between them. The CDR3 loop reads CASSQGFGATAGGNTEAFF. CDR3 nucleotides: TGTGCCAGCAGCCAGGGGTTCGGAGCGACGGCGGGGGGAAACACTGAAGCTTTCTTT.

The chain has TRBV6-5 and TRBJ1-2; no reliable D call. The CDR3 runs to 15 residues. CDR1 and CDR2 from the germline V gene are MNHEY and SVGAGI. Trimming cost V 0 bases and J 2 bases, with 10 bases left between them. This CDR3 is CASSYSRASNYGYTF. CDR3 DNA: TGTGCCAGCAGTTACTCGAGAGCGTCAAACTATGGCTACACCTTC.

This chain joins TRBV11-2 and TRBJ2-3; 7 bases match TRBD2. This CDR3 has 16 amino acids. Germline-derived CDR1 and CDR2 are SGHAT and FQNNGV. Trimming cost V 5 bases and J 4 bases; bases outside gene matches: 12. CDR3 in amino acids: CASSPQRDGWADTQYF. The CDR3, as DNA: TGTGCCAGCAGCCCGCAGCGGGACGGGTGGGCAGATACGCAGTATTTT. The variable domain in full, completed from reference TRBV11-2 and TRBJ2-3, reads EAGVAQSPRYKIIEKRQSVAFWCNPISGHATLYWYQQILGQGPKLLIQFQNNGVVDDSQLPKDRFSAERLKGVDSTLKIQPAKLEDSAVYLCASSPQRDGWADTQYFGPGTRLTVL.

The V gene is TRBV7-9, the J gene TRBJ1-1, with TRBD1 identical over 7 bases. Per the germline V gene, CDR1 is SEHNR and CDR2 is FQNEAQ (reference sequence). J gave up 1 base and V 4 bases, and 9 bases lay outside the gene matches. There are 16 residues in the CDR3. The CDR3, as DNA: TGTGCCAGCAGCTCGAAATTCGGGACAGAGAACACTGAAGCTTTCTTT. It translates to CASSSKFGTENTEAFF.

The CDR3 loop reads CASNSRGVNQPQHF. The DNA for the CDR3 is TGTGCCAGCAACTCCCGGGGAGTAAATCAGCCCCAGCATTTT. The chain links TRBV6-5 to TRBJ1-5; D is unresolved. This CDR3 contains 14 residues. Germline values: CDR1 MNHEY, CDR2 SVGAGI. Trimming stripped 7 bases from V and 4 bases from J, with 14 bases between.

This chain connects TRBV11-2 to TRBJ2-3; TRBD1 aligns across 9 bases. CDR3 length equals 14 residues. Trimming removed 5 bases from V and 1 base from J; junction bases left unmatched: 1. CDR1 is SGHAT, CDR2 FQNNGV, per germline. CDR3 protein: CASSRTGGTDTQYF. In DNA form, the CDR3 reads TGTGCCAGCAGCAGGACAGGGGGCACAGATACGCAGTATTTT.

This sequence joins TRBV4-1 and TRBJ2-3; D is uncertain. The V gene lost 1 base and the J gene lost 4 bases, with 9 bases spanning the gap. CDR3 size: 14 residues. From germline, CDR1 is MGHRA and CDR2 YSYEKL. CDR3 in DNA: TGCGCCAGCAGCCAAGGGGCTACCGCAGATACGCAGTATTTT. Its protein product is CASSQGATADTQYF.

The rearrangement joins TRBV4-1 to TRBJ1-5; maybe TRBD1 (5 bases). The CDR3 sequence is 16 residues long. Trimming removed 1 base from V and 1 base from J, with 11 bases in between. Germline V CDR1 and CDR2: MGHRA, YSYEKL. The CDR3 nucleotides are TGCGCCAGCAGCCAAGGGGGCGGTAGGAGCAATCAGCCCCAGCATTTT. It codes for CASSQGGGRSNQPQHF.

The CDR3: CASRPDRAGRGNQPQHF. Written as DNA, the CDR3 is TGTGCCAGCAGACCGGACAGGGCAGGTCGGGGCAATCAGCCCCAGCATTTT. The rearrangement uses TRBV27 and TRBJ1-5, with TRBD1 identical over 8 bases. V dropped 6 bases and J dropped 2; count of bases not matched to a gene: 12. The germline CDR1 and CDR2 sequences are MNHEY and SMNVEV (reference sequence). The CDR3 is made up of 17 amino acids.

V is TRBV18 and J is TRBJ1-5, with 10 bases aligning to TRBD1. V trimming: 6 bases; J trimming: 4 bases; junction bases outside the gene matches: 6. The CDR3 runs 15 residues. The germline gives CDR1 KGHSH, CDR2 LQKENI. CDR3 sequence reads: CASSRDRGANQPQHF. In DNA form, the CDR3 reads TGTGCCAGCTCGCGGGACAGGGGAGCGAATCAGCCCCAGCATTTT.

The chain carries TRBV4-1 and TRBJ1-4; D remains ambiguous. Germline V gives CDR1 MGHRA, CDR2 YSYEKL. The CDR3 sequence is 16 residues long. Trimming took off 0 bases at V and 2 bases at J, with 10 bases between the two ends. The CDR3 bases are TGCGCCAGCAGCCAAGAGGCGGCCATTACTAATGAAAAACTGTTTTTT. Translated: CASSQEAAITNEKLFF.

The CDR3 sequence: CSAGQGETQYF. As DNA, the CDR3 is TGCAGTGCGGGACAGGGGGAGACCCAGTACTTC. The rearrangement joins TRBV20-1 to TRBJ2-5, with 10 bases aligning to TRBD1. V lost 6 bases to trimming and J lost 5 bases; unmatched junction nucleotides: 0. CDR1 and CDR2 from the germline V gene are DFQATT and SNEGSKA (reference sequence). The CDR3 runs to 11 residues.

This clone was observed a few times. This rearrangement joins TRBV10-3 to TRBJ1-1, with D unclear. This CDR3 has 15 amino acids. The V end was cut by 1 base, the J end by 0 bases, with 9 bases between. From germline, CDR1 is ENHRY and CDR2 SYGVKD. CDR3 DNA: TGTGCCATCAGTGAGTACGGCGGAATGAACACTGAAGCTTTCTTT. This codes for CAISEYGGMNTEAFF.

The rearrangement joins TRBV4-2 to TRBJ2-2; weak D call: TRBD1 (6 bases). The CDR3 is 14 residues long. Looked up from germline, CDR1 is LGHNA and CDR2 is YNFKEQ. V shed 4 bases and J shed 6 bases, with 12 bases lying between them. CDR3 region: CASSPGDRAGELFF. DNA for the CDR3: TGTGCCAGCAGCCCAGGGGATAGGGCCGGGGAGCTGTTTTTT.

The chain carries TRBV7-9 and TRBJ1-1; D not certain. The CDR3 has 13 residues. Germline V gene data show CDR1 as SEHNR and CDR2 as FQNEAQ (reference sequence). The ends were cut back, 5 bases at V and 10 bases at J, with 17 bases in the middle. CDR3 sequence (DNA): TGTGCCAGCAGCCAAGGCGGCGCTGCGGGAGCTTTCTTT. Translating it yields CASSQGGAAGAFF.

The chain employs TRBV7-6 and TRBJ2-6, with 10 bases lining up with TRBD2. V trimming: 7 bases; J trimming: 4 bases; junction bases outside the gene matches: 7. CDR1 and CDR2 from the germline V gene are SGHVS and FNYEAQ. The CDR3 sequence is 16 residues long. The DNA for the CDR3 is TGTGCCAGCATCCCGTTAGCGGGGGGAGGGGCCAACGTCCTGACTTTC. Amino acid sequence: CASIPLAGGGANVLTF.

The rearrangement links TRBV5-1 to TRBJ1-2, with a possible D match to TRBD1 (5 bases). The CDR3 length is 16 residues. V dropped 0 bases and J dropped 4 bases, with 16 bases sitting between them. Germline CDR1 and CDR2: SGHRS and YFSETQ. The CDR3, as DNA: TGCGCCAGCAGCTTGGCCAATCCAGGGAAGGGCTATGGCTACACCTTC. Encoded protein: CASSLANPGKGYGYTF.

In its sample, this clone was seen a few times. In DNA, the CDR3 is TGTGCCAGCGCAGTATCTGGTTGGAACACTGAAGCTTTCTTT. It translates to CASAVSGWNTEAFF. The chain uses TRBV27 and TRBJ1-1; no clear D gene. With 8 bases removed from V and 1 base from J, the gap between germline ends came to 14 bases. Germline V lookup: CDR1 MNHEY, CDR2 SMNVEV (reference sequence). This CDR3 is 14 amino acids long.

The chain carries TRBV7-2 and TRBJ1-3; tentative D call: TRBD1 (5 bases). Trimming stripped 1 base from V and 0 bases from J, with 7 bases between. The CDR3 is 15 amino acids. Germline CDR1 and CDR2: SGHTA and FQGNSA. The CDR3 bases are TGTGCCAGCAGCTTAGACAGGCTCTCTGGAAACACCATATATTTT. It is translated as CASSLDRLSGNTIYF.

This clone has just a few counts. V usage is TRBV5-6 and J usage is TRBJ1-6; 7 bases agree with TRBD1. There are 14 residues in the CDR3. After removal of 3 bases from V and 8 bases from J, the junction contained 5 bases not matched to a gene. The V gene's germline CDR1 is SGHDT and CDR2 YYEEEE. Written as DNA, the CDR3 is TGTGCCAGCAGCTCAGGACAGGCCTATTCACCCCTCCACTTT. It translates to CASSSGQAYSPLHF.

The chain links TRBV6-5 to TRBJ1-4; 9 bases fit TRBD1. Trimming took 5 bases from V and 8 from J; bases not matched to a gene: 9. The CDR3 is 15 residues long. Germline V CDR1 and CDR2: MNHEY, SVGAGI. The CDR3 protein is CASSQPGTGYEKLFF. DNA for the CDR3: TGTGCCAGCAGTCAACCCGGGACAGGGTACGAAAAACTGTTTTTT.

The chain couples TRBV19 to TRBJ1-1, with TRBD1 matching over 9 bases. From germline, CDR1 is LNHDA and CDR2 SQIVND (reference sequence). Trimming cost V 10 bases and J 7 bases; bases outside gene matches: 7. CDR3 length: 12 residues. This CDR3 is CATRDREYEAFF. The CDR3 nucleotides read TGTGCCACCCGGGACAGGGAATATGAAGCTTTCTTT.